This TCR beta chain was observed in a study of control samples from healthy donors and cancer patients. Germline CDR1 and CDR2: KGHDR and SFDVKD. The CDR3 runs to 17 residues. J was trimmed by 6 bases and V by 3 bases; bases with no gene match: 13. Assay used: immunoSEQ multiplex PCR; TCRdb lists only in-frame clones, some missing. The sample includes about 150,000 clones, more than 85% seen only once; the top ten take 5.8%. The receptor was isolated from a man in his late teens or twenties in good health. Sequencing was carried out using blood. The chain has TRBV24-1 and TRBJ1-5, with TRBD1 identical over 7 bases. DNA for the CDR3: TGTGCCACCAGTGATCCCCAAAGGGGGCTGGTTTGTCAGCCCCAGCATTTT. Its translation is CATSDPQRGLVCQPQHF.